Sequencing of this T cell receptor beta chain was carried out in a study of T cells in localized non-small cell lung cancer. Study findings and constraints: Heterogeneity within the tumor remains possible, as just one region underwent sequencing. Of the top 100 tumor clones, median roughly 55 were in adjacent lung, 25 to 35 among its top 100.

Profiling relied on immunoSEQ multiplex PCR, and the TCRdb table lists in-frame clones only, not all of them. Of 28,000 or so clones listed, 85% to 95% are singletons. This CDR3 contains 19 residues. Germline V gene sequence: CDR1 KGHSH, CDR2 LQKENI. Trimming cost V 3 bases and J 2 bases; bases outside gene matches: 14. For this clone: Antigen: not known.

The sample consisted of peripheral blood, taken before any cancer treatment. The rearrangement links TRBV18 to TRBJ2-2, with 8 bases lining up with TRBD2. This sequence originates from an older female donor with stage II squamous cell lung carcinoma. The CDR3 region has the DNA TGTGCCAGCTCACCCCAAGGAAGTAGCGGGGCCCTTAACACCGGGGAGCTGTTTTTT. Residues: CASSPQGSSGALNTGELFF.